This TCR beta chain is drawn from a study of early T cells in non-severe SARS-CoV-2 infection. Study in general: It was bulk RNA from unsorted whole blood that was sequenced, and the chains were unpaired. Study-wide points: Matching results from VDJdb favored anti-spike CD8 responses, leaving private and CD4 specificities undetected.

Germline V gives CDR1 MNHEY, CDR2 SMNVEV (reference sequence). This CDR3 region has 14 residues. Trimming removed 6 bases at V and 6 bases at J, with 15 bases between. The TCR library protocol attached unique molecular identifiers to the individual cDNA molecules. Via MiXCR, TCRdb re-called the 5' RACE reads, giving one row per CDR3 protein. This table has 55,000 to 75,000 distinct CDR3 sequences, roughly a tenth appearing once. Points on this clonotype: Its target is not known.

Sequenced sample: whole blood. This chain links TRBV27 with TRBJ2-1; D not resolved. The sequence derives from an adult who was a healthcare worker with PCR-confirmed SARS-CoV-2 infection or an uninfected control (not recorded which). In DNA, the CDR3 is TGTGCCAGCAGCAGCGAGGTAGGGCTCAATGAGCAGTTCTTC. As protein: CASSSEVGLNEQFF.